The clone carrying this T cell receptor beta chain was seen ten or more times. The authors' processing: Amplification of reference gene primers provided the estimated nucleated cell counts. Profiling relied on immunoSEQ multiplex PCR, and the TCRdb table lists in-frame clones only, not all of them. The V and J calls and clone size are taken from that table; D and trimming were inferred from the DNA. The data show just under 300,000 clones, around 87% seen once. This sample stems from a study of blood T cell repertoires in COVID-19. About the research overall: The United States, Italy and Spain supplied acute and convalescent COVID-19 samples. PBMCs, B-cell-depleted T cells, or T cells provided the cDNA or gDNA that made up the material.

The CDR3 length is 15 residues. The V end was cut by 5 bases, the J end by 10 bases, with 21 bases between. Germline V CDR1 and CDR2: LNHDA, SQIVND (reference sequence). Sequencing was done on a sample of peripheral blood. The chain has TRBV19 and TRBJ2-1, with D possibly being TRBD2 (6 bases). The receptor comes from a man in his sixties or seventies with acute or convalescent COVID-19. This chain's CDR3 is CASSAEGPYPEEQFF. CDR3 bases: TGTGCCAGTAGTGCGGAGGGCCCCTACCCCGAAGAGCAGTTCTTC.